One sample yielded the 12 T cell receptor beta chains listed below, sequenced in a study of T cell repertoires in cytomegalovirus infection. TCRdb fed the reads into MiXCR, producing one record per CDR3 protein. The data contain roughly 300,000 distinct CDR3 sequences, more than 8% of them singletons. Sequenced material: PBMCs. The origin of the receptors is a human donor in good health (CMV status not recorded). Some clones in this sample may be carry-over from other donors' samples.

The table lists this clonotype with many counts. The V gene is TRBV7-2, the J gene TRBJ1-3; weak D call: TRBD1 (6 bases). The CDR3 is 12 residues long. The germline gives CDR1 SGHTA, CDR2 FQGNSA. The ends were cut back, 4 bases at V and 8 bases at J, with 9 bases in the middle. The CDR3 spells CASSSYRDTIYF. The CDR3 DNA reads TGTGCCAGCAGCTCCTACAGGGACACCATATATTTT.

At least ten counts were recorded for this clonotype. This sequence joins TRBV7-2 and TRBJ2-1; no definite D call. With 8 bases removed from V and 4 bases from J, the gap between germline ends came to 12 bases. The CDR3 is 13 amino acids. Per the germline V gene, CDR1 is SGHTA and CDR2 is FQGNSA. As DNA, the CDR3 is TGTGCCAGCGTACGGGCGGAATACAATGAGCAGTTCTTC. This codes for CASVRAEYNEQFF.

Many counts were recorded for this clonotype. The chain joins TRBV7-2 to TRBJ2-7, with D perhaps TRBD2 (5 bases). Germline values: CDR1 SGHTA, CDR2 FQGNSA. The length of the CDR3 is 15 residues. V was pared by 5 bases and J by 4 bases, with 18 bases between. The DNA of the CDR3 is TGTGCCAGCAGCCTCGGGCGCCGACGCGGGTACGAGCAGTACTTC. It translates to CASSLGRRRGYEQYF. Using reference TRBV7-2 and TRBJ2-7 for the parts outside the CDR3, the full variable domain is GAGVSQSPSNKVTEKGKDVELRCDPISGHTALYWYRQSLGQGLEFLIYFQGNSAPDKSGLPSDRFSAERTGGSVSTLTIQRTQQEDSAVYLCASSLGRRRGYEQYFGPGTRLTVT.

CDR3 residues: CASSYLPRGSGNTIYF. Written as DNA, the CDR3 is TGTGCCAGCAGTTACTTGCCTCGCGGTTCTGGAAACACCATATATTTT. The chain joins TRBV6-2 or TRBV6-3 to TRBJ1-3; D not resolved. Deletions cut 1 base from V and 1 base from J, with 11 bases between. Germline V CDR1 and CDR2: MNHEY, SVGEGT. CDR3 size: 16 residues.

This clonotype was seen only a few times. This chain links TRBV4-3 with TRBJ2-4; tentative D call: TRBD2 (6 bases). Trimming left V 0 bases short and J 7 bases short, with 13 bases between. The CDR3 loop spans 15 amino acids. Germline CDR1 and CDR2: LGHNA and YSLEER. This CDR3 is CASSQDGGGGNIQYF. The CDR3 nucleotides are TGCGCCAGCAGCCAAGATGGAGGAGGAGGGAACATTCAGTACTTC.

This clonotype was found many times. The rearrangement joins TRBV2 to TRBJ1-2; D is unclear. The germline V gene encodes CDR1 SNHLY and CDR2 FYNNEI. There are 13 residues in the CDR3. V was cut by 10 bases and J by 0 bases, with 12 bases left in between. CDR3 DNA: TGTGCCATTAGGGAGGCTACTAACTATGGCTACACCTTC. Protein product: CAIREATNYGYTF.

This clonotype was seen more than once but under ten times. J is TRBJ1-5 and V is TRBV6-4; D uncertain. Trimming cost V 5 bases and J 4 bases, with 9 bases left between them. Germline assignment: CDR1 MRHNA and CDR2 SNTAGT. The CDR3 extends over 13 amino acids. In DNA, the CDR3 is TGTGCCAGCAGTCGCCGGGAGAATCAGCCCCAGCATTTT. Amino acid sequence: CASSRRENQPQHF.

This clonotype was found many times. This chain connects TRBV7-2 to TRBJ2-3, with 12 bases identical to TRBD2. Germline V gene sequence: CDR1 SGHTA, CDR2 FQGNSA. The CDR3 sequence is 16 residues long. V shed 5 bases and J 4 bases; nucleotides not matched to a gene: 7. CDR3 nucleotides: TGTGCCAGCAGCGTGTCTCCTAGCGGGGGGGCAGATACGCAGTATTTT. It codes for CASSVSPSGGADTQYF.

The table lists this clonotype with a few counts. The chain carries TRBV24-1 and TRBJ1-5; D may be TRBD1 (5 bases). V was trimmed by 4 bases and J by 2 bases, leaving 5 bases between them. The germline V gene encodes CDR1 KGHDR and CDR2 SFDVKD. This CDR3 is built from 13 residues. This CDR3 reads CATSDRGNQPQHF. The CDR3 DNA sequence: TGTGCCACCAGTGACAGGGGCAATCAGCCCCAGCATTTT.

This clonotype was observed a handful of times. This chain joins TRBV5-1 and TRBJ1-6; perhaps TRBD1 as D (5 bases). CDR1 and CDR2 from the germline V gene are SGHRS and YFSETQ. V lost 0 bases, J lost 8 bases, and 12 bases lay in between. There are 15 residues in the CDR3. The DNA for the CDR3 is TGCGCCAGCAGCTTGGCGGGACGCGCCGATTCACCCCTCCACTTT. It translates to CASSLAGRADSPLHF. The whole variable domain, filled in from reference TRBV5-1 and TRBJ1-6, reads KAGVTQTPRYLIKTRGQQVTLSCSPISGHRSVSWYQQTPGQGLQFLFEYFSETQRNKGNFPGRFSGRQFSNSRSEMNVSTLELGDSALYLCASSLAGRADSPLHFGNGTRLTVT.

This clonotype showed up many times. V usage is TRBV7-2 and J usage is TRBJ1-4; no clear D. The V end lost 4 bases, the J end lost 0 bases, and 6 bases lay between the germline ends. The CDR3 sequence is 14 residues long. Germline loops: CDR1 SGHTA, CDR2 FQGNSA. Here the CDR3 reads CASSYQATNEKLFF. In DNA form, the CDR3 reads TGTGCCAGCAGCTACCAAGCAACTAATGAAAAACTGTTTTTT.

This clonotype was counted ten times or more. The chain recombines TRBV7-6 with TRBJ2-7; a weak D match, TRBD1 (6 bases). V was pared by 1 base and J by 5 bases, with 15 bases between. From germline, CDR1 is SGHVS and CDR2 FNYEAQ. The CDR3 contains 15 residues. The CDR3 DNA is TGTGCCAGCAGCTTAGGGGGGCAGGGTTTCGACGAGCAGTACTTC. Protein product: CASSLGGQGFDEQYF. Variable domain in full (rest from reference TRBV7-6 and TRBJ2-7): GAGVSQSPRYKVTKRGQDVALRCDPISGHVSLYWYRQALGQGPEFLTYFNYEAQQDKSGLPNDRFSAERPEGSISTLTIQRTEQRDSAMYRCASSLGGQGFDEQYFGPGTRLTVT.